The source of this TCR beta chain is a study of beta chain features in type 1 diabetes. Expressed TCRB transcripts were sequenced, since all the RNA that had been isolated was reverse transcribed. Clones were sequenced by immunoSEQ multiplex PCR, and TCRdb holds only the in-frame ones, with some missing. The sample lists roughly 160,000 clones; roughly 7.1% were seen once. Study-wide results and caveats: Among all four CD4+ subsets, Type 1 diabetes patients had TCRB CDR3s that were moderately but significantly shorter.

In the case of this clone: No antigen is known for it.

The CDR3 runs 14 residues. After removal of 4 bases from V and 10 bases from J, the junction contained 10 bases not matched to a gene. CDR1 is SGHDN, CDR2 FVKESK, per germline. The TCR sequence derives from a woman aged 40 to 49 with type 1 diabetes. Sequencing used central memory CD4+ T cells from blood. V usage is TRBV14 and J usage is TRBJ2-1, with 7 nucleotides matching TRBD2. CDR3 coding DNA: TGTGCCAGCAGCCGTACCCTGGGGGGGATAGAGCAGTTCTTC. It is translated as CASSRTLGGIEQFF.